The 20 T cell receptor beta chains in this list originate from one sample, sequenced in a study of PD-1 blockade in classical Hodgkin lymphoma. All the patients suffered relapse after autologous stem cell transplantation, and brentuximab vedotin exposure differed. The method was immunoSEQ multiplex PCR; TCRdb's version includes in-frame clones alone and lacks a portion of them. This sample has some 62,000 clones, with about 87% found just once. The sequencing here drew on peripheral blood mononuclear cells (PBMCs), taken at baseline. All receptors come from a human donor with classical Hodgkin lymphoma.

The chain joins TRBV27 to TRBJ2-3, with 7 bases aligning to TRBD1. J was trimmed by 5 bases and V by 5 bases; bases with no gene match: 4. Germline CDR1 reads MNHEY; CDR2 reads SMNVEV (reference sequence). The CDR3 extends over 13 amino acids. Here the CDR3 reads CASSVNRGDTQYF. The CDR3 DNA reads TGTGCCAGCAGTGTCAACAGGGGAGATACGCAGTATTTT.

V is TRBV5-1 and J is TRBJ1-5, with 11 bases that match TRBD1. Germline V gives CDR1 SGHRS, CDR2 YFSETQ. The CDR3 has 17 residues. Trimming cost V 4 bases and J 2 bases; bases outside gene matches: 8. CDR3 sequence: CASSPQGTGGGNQPQHF. As DNA, the CDR3 is TGCGCCAGCAGCCCGCAAGGGACAGGGGGGGGCAATCAGCCCCAGCATTTT. Combining the CDR3 with reference TRBV5-1 and TRBJ1-5 gives the whole variable domain KAGVTQTPRYLIKTRGQQVTLSCSPISGHRSVSWYQQTPGQGLQFLFEYFSETQRNKGNFPGRFSGRQFSNSRSEMNVSTLELGDSALYLCASSPQGTGGGNQPQHFGDGTRLSIL.

The V call is TRBV5-6, the J call TRBJ1-4; perhaps TRBD1 as D (5 bases). The ends were cut back, 4 bases at V and 2 bases at J, with 15 bases in the middle. This CDR3 has 16 residues. Germline CDR1 reads SGHDT; CDR2 reads YYEEEE. CDR3 protein: CASSGGRDGTNEKLFF. The CDR3 DNA is TGTGCCAGCAGCGGGGGACGGGACGGGACTAATGAAAAACTGTTTTTT.

This chain links TRBV6-1 with TRBJ2-5, with TRBD1 matching 9 bases. The CDR3 consists of 15 residues. Germline V gene data show CDR1 as MNHNS and CDR2 as SASEGT. The J segment lost 5 bases and the V segment lost 1 base, leaving 5 bases of the junction unmatched. Written as DNA, the CDR3 is TGTGCCAGCAGTGAAGGTGGGACAGGGATCGAGACCCAGTACTTC. Translating gives CASSEGGTGIETQYF.

The chain uses TRBV5-1 and TRBJ1-2, with 9 bases aligning to TRBD1. Germline CDR1 is SGHRS and CDR2 is YFSETQ. V gave up 4 bases and J gave up 6 bases; unmatched junction bases: 10. The CDR3 is 15 residues long. The CDR3 DNA reads TGCGCCAGCAGCGGGACACAGGGGGCGCGAGATGGCTACACCTTC. This codes for CASSGTQGARDGYTF.

The genes are TRBV28 and TRBJ2-7, with 8 positions matching TRBD1. Germline V gene data show CDR1 as MDHEN and CDR2 as SYDVKM. With V trimmed by 4 bases and J by 1 base, 9 bases remained unmatched. This CDR3 comprises 16 residues. CDR3 protein: CASSYHLRDRSYEQYF. The CDR3 DNA reads as TGTGCCAGCAGTTACCACCTACGGGACAGGTCCTACGAGCAGTACTTC.

The chain is built from TRBV10-2 and TRBJ2-7; 7 bases are shared with TRBD2. V was clipped by 7 bases and J by 0 bases; unmatched bases: 6. CDR3 length equals 14 residues. The germline CDR1 and CDR2 sequences are WSHSY and SAAADI. The CDR3 DNA reads TGCGCCAGCAACGACGGGGGGAACTCCTACGAGCAGTACTTC. Translation gives CASNDGGNSYEQYF.

The chain combines TRBV19 with TRBJ1-1, with TRBD1 matching 8 bases. Trimming cost V 5 bases and J 4 bases; bases outside gene matches: 9. The CDR3 totals 15 residues. The germline V gene has CDR1 LNHDA and CDR2 SQIVND (reference sequence). Written as DNA, the CDR3 is TGTGCCAGTAGTTCCGGACAGGGTTTGGTCACTGAAGCTTTCTTT. Its protein is CASSSGQGLVTEAFF.

The chain uses TRBV18 and TRBJ2-2; no clear D. Germline V lookup: CDR1 KGHSH, CDR2 LQKENI. This CDR3 has 15 amino acids. V lost 10 bases and J 0 bases, leaving 15 bases between the germline ends. The CDR3 reads CATPLRSSNTGELFF. The CDR3 DNA is TGTGCCACCCCACTGAGGTCATCGAACACCGGGGAGCTGTTTTTT.

The chain links TRBV4-1 to TRBJ1-5; 9 nucleotides line up with TRBD1. The CDR3 runs 17 residues. V was pared by 0 bases and J by 6 bases, with 9 bases of the junction left unmatched. The V gene's germline CDR1 is MGHRA and CDR2 YSYEKL. CDR3 protein: CASSQEATGGSSQPQHF. The CDR3 nucleotides are TGCGCCAGCAGCCAAGAGGCCACAGGGGGCAGTAGTCAGCCCCAGCATTTT.

The chain combines TRBV6-5 with TRBJ2-7, with D uncertain. The length of the CDR3 is 13 residues. CDR1 is MNHEY, CDR2 SVGAGI, per germline. Trimming removed 2 bases from V and 3 bases from J, with 8 bases in between. The DNA for the CDR3 is TGTGCCAGCAGTTACAGGGTTTACTACGAGCAGTACTTC. It codes for CASSYRVYYEQYF.

The chain couples TRBV2 to TRBJ2-2, with 9 bases identical to TRBD1. The CDR3 spans 15 residues. Germline CDR1 is SNHLY and CDR2 is FYNNEI. After removal of 2 bases from V and 7 bases from J, the junction contained 5 bases not matched to a gene. CDR3 nucleotide sequence: TGTGCCAGCAGTGAATTTGGGACAGGGAACGGGGAGCTGTTTTTT. It codes for CASSEFGTGNGELFF.

V gene TRBV28 combines with J gene TRBJ2-5; D gene uncertain. Between the trimmed V and J ends, which lost 6 bases and 2 bases, there was a span of 4 bases. The germline V gene encodes CDR1 MDHEN and CDR2 SYDVKM. The CDR3 totals 11 residues. CDR3 region: CASRLQETQYF. DNA for the CDR3: TGTGCCAGCAGGCTACAAGAGACCCAGTACTTC.

About this clone itself: The germline gene is not matched at one end of the junction; a read error may be the cause. The rearrangement links TRBV28 to TRBJ1-1, with D uncertain. The germline gives CDR1 MDHEN, CDR2 SYDVKM. The CDR3 length is 14 residues. The CDR3: CVSSFLRENTEAFF. The CDR3 DNA is TGTGTCAGCAGTTTTTTAAGGGAGAACACTGAAGCTTTCTTT.

The V call is TRBV7-9, the J call TRBJ1-2; D is perhaps TRBD1 (6 bases). Germline CDR1 reads SEHNR; CDR2 reads FQNEAQ (reference sequence). The V end lost 1 base, the J end lost 8 bases, and 23 bases lay between the germline ends. This CDR3 spans 17 amino acids. The CDR3 is CASSLGGYRVKTGGYTF. The CDR3 bases are TGTGCCAGCAGCTTAGGGGGCTACAGGGTGAAAACTGGGGGCTACACCTTC. Full variable domain (outside the CDR3, taken from reference TRBV7-9 and TRBJ1-2): DTGVSQNPRHKITKRGQNVTFRCDPISEHNRLYWYRQTLGQGPEFLTYFQNEAQLEKSRLLSDRFSAERPKGSFSTLEIQRTEQGDSAMYLCASSLGGYRVKTGGYTFGSGTRLTVV.

This clone was picked up a small number of times. The chain links TRBV6-1 to TRBJ2-2, with 9 bases that match TRBD2. J lost 4 bases, V lost 1 base, and 13 bases had no gene match. The germline CDR1 and CDR2 sequences are MNHNS and SASEGT. The CDR3 has 19 residues. The CDR3 nucleotides read TGTGCCAGCAGTGAAGGTGGTCCAGCGGGGGGATATAGCACCGGGGAGCTGTTTTTT. This sequence encodes CASSEGGPAGGYSTGELFF.

The gene calls are TRBV10-3 and TRBJ1-1, with TRBD1 matching 8 bases. The V segment lost 10 bases and the J segment 1 base; nucleotides outside the gene matches: 5. This CDR3 has 13 amino acids. Germline CDR1 reads ENHRY; CDR2 reads SYGVKD. CDR3 in DNA: TGTGCCAACCGTGGGACAGGGAACACTGAAGCTTTCTTT. Protein product: CANRGTGNTEAFF.

This rearrangement joins TRBV27 to TRBJ2-7; D may be TRBD1 or TRBD2 (5 bases each). Trimming removed 4 bases at V and 3 bases at J, with 25 bases between. The CDR3 is 18 amino acids. From germline, CDR1 is MNHEY and CDR2 SMNVEV (reference sequence). CDR3 sequence (DNA): TGTGCCAGCAGTTCGGTGAGGACACGCTCAAGTGGGAGCTACGAGCAGTACTTC. This gives the protein CASSSVRTRSSGSYEQYF.

This clone was recorded once. The J gene is TRBJ1-3, the V gene TRBV10-2; no definite D call. Germline loops: CDR1 WSHSY, CDR2 SAAADI. Trimming removed 7 bases at V and 0 bases at J, with 7 bases between. The CDR3 consists of 13 residues. In nucleotides, the CDR3 is TGCGCCAGCAATGCAGACTCTGGAAACACCATATATTTT. As protein: CASNADSGNTIYF.

The chain carries TRBV6-1 and TRBJ1-1; 8 bases match TRBD1. The CDR3 runs 14 residues. The V gene end was trimmed by 4 bases and the J gene end by 3 bases; junction bases not matched to a gene: 4. The V gene's germline CDR1 is MNHNS and CDR2 SASEGT. The CDR3 is CASSAQGADTEAFF. CDR3 nucleotide sequence: TGTGCCAGCAGTGCCCAGGGGGCCGACACTGAAGCTTTCTTT.